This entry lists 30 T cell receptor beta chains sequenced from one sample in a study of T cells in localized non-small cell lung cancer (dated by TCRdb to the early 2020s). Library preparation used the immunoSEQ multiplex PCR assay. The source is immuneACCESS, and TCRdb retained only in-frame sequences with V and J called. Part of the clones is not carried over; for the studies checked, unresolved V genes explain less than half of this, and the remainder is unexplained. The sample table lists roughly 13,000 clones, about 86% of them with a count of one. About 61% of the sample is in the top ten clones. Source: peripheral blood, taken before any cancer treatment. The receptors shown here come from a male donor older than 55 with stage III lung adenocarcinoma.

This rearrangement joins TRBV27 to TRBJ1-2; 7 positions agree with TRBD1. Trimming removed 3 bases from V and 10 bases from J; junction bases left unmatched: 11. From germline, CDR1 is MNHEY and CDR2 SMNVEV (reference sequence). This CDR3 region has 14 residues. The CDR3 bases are TGTGCCAGCAGTTTTAACAGGGGATCGATCGACTACACCTTC. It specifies CASSFNRGSIDYTF.

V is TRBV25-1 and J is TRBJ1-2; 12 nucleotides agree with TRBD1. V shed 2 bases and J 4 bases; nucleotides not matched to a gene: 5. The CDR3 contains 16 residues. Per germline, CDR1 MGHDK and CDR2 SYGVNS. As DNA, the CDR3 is TGTGCCAGCAGTGAAACCGGGACAGGGGGCGTCTATGGCTACACCTTC. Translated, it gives CASSETGTGGVYGYTF.

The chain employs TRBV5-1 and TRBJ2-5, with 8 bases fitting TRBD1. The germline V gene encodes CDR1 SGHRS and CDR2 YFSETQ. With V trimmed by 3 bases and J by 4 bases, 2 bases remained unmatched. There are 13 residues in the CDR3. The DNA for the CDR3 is TGCGCCAGCAGCTGGACAGGGTCAGAGACCCAGTACTTC. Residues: CASSWTGSETQYF.

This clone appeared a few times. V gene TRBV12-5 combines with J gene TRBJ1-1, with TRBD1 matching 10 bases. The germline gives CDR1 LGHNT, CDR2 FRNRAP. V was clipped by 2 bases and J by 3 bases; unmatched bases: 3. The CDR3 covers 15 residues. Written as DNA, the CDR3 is TGTGCTAGTGGTTTGCGGGACAGGGGCCACACTGAAGCTTTCTTT. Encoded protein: CASGLRDRGHTEAFF.

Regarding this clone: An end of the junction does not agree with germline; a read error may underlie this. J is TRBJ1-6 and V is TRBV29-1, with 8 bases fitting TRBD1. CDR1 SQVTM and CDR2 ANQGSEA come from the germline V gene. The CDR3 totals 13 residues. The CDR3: CSVGTGGNSPFHF. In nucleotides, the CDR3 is TGCAGCGTTGGAACAGGGGGGAATTCACCCTTCCACTTT.

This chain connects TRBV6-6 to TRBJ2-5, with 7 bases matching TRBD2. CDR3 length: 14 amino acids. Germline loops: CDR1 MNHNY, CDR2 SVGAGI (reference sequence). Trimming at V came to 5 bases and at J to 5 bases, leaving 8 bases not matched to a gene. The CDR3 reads CASSARLAGETQYF. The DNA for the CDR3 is TGTGCCAGCAGTGCCCGACTAGCCGGGGAGACCCAGTACTTC.

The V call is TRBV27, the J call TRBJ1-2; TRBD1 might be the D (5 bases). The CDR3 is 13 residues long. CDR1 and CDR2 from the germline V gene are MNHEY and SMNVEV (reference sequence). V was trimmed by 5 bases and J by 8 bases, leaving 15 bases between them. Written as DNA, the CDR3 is TGTGCCAGCAGTCCCGGGACGGCCAACGGCTACACCTTC. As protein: CASSPGTANGYTF.

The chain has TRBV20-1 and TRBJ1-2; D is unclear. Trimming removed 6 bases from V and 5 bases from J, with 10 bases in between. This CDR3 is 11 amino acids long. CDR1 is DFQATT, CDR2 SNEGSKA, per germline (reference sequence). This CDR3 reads CSAPYGYGYTF. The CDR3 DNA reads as TGCAGTGCCCCGTACGGGTATGGCTACACCTTC.

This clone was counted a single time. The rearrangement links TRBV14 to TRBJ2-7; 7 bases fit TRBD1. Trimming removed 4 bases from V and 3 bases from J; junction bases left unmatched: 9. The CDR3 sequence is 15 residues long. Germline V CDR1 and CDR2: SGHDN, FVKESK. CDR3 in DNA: TGTGCCAGCAGCCCCTGGAGGCAGGGGGACTACGAGCAGTACTTC. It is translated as CASSPWRQGDYEQYF.

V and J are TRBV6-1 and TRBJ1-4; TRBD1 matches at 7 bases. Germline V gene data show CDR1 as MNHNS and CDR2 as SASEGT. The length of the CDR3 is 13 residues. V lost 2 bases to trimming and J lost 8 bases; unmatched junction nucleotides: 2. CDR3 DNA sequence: TGTGCCAGCAGTGAACCAGGGGGGGAAAAACTGTTTTTT. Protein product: CASSEPGGEKLFF.

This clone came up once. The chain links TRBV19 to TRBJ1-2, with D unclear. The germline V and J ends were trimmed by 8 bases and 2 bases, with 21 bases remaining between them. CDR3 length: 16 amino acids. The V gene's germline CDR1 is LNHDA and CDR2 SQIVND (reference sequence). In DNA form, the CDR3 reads TGTGCCAGTCTTGAGCCCAGGAGGACTTCCAACTATGGCTACACCTTC. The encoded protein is CASLEPRRTSNYGYTF.

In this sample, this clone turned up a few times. The CDR3 sequence is CAWSVRRLDTQYF. Here the CDR3 DNA reads TGTGCCTGGAGTGTACGGAGATTAGATACGCAGTATTTT. This chain uses TRBV30 with TRBJ2-3; D remains unclear. The CDR3 is made up of 13 amino acids. The germline V gene has CDR1 GTSNPN and CDR2 SVGIG (reference sequence). V lost 0 bases and J 5 bases, leaving 9 bases between the germline ends. Looking up the rest from reference TRBV30 and TRBJ2-3 gives the full variable domain: SQTIHQWPATLVQPVGSPLSLECTVEGTSNPNLYWYRQAAGRGLQLLFYSVGIGQISSEVPQNLSASRPQDRQFILSSKKLLLSDSGFYLCAWSVRRLDTQYFGPGTRLTVL.

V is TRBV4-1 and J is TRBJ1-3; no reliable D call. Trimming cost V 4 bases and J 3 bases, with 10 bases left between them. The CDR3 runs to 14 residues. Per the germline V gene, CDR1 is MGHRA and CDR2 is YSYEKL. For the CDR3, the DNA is TGCGCCAGCAGCCCGCAGGCCTTTGGAAACACCATATATTTT. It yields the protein CASSPQAFGNTIYF.

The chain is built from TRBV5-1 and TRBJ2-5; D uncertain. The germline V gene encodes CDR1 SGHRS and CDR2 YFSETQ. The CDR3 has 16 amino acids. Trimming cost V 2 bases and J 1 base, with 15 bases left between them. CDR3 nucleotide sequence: TGCGCCAGCAGCTTTTTTTCTCCTTACGTCCAAGAGACCCAGTACTTC. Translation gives CASSFFSPYVQETQYF.

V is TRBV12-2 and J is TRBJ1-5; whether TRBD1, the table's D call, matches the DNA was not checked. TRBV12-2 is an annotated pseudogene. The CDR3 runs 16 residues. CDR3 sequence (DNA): TGTGCAAGTCGCTTACCTTCAGGACAGACACATCAGCCCCAGCATTTT. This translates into CASRLPSGQTHQPQHF.

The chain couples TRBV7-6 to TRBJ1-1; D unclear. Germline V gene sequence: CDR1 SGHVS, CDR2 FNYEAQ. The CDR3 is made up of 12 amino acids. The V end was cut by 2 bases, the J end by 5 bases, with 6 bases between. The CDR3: CASSLWQTEAFF. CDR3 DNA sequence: TGTGCCAGCAGCTTATGGCAGACTGAAGCTTTCTTT. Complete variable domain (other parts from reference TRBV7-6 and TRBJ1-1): GAGVSQSPRYKVTKRGQDVALRCDPISGHVSLYWYRQALGQGPEFLTYFNYEAQQDKSGLPNDRFSAERPEGSISTLTIQRTEQRDSAMYRCASSLWQTEAFFGQGTRLTVV.

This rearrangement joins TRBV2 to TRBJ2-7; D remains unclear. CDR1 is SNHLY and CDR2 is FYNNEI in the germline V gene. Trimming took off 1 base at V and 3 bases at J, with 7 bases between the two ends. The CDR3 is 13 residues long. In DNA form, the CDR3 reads TGTGCCAGCAGTGAAGATAGAATCTACGAGCAGTACTTC. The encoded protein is CASSEDRIYEQYF.

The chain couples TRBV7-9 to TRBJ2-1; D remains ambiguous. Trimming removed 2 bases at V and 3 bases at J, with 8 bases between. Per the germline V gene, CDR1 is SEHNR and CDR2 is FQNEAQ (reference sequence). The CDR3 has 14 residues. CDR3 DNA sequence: TGTGCCAGCAGCTTATCGTTCGGCTACAATGAGCAGTTCTTC. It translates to CASSLSFGYNEQFF.

The CDR3 loop reads CASSPTSGGANVLTF. CDR3 bases: TGTGCCAGCAGCCCGACCTCGGGTGGGGCCAACGTCCTGACTTTC. The gene calls are TRBV6-1 and TRBJ2-6; D is undetermined. V lost 6 bases and J 3 bases, leaving 12 bases between the germline ends. In germline, CDR1 is MNHNS, CDR2 SASEGT. The CDR3 is made up of 15 amino acids.

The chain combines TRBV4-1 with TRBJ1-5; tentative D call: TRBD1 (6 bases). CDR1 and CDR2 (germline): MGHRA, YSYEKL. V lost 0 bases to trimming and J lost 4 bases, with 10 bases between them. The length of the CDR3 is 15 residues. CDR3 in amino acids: CASSQDGGLNQPQHF. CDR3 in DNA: TGCGCCAGCAGCCAAGATGGGGGCCTAAATCAGCCCCAGCATTTT.

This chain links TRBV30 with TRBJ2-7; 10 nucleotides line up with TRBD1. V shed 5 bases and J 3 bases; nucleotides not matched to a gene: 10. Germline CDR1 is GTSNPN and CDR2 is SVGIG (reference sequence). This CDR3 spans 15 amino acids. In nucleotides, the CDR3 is TGTGCCTGGTCAAAGAGGACAGGGGGAGTCTACGAGCAGTACTTC. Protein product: CAWSKRTGGVYEQYF. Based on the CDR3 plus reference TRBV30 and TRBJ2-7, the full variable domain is SQTIHQWPATLVQPVGSPLSLECTVEGTSNPNLYWYRQAAGRGLQLLFYSVGIGQISSEVPQNLSASRPQDRQFILSSKKLLLSDSGFYLCAWSKRTGGVYEQYFGPGTRLTVT.

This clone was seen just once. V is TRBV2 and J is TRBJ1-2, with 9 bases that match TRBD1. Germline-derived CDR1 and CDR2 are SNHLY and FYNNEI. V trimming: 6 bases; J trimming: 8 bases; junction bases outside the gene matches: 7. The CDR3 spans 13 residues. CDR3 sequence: CASSPGQGHGYTF. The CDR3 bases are TGTGCCAGCAGCCCGGGACAGGGACACGGCTACACCTTC.

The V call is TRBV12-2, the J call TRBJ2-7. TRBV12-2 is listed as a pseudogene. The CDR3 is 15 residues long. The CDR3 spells CASRLAGAVSYEQYF. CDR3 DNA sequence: TGTGCAAGTCGCTTAGCCGGGGCTGTCTCCTACGAGCAGTACTTC.

The CDR3 sequence is CASSQVSHLDEQYF. CDR3 DNA: TGCGCCAGCAGCCAAGTTTCCCACCTCGACGAGCAGTACTTC. This chain uses TRBV4-1 with TRBJ2-7; no firm D call. Germline V gene lookup returns CDR1 MGHRA and CDR2 YSYEKL. The CDR3 totals 14 residues. V was pared by 1 base and J by 5 bases, with 12 bases between.

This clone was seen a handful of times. This CDR3 is CASSQGLRNYEQYF. The CDR3 DNA follows: TGTGCCAGCAGCCAAGGTCTCAGGAACTACGAGCAGTACTTC. The rearrangement uses TRBV14 and TRBJ2-7; D gene uncertain. V was shortened by 1 base and J by 3 bases, with 10 bases between the two germline ends. The V gene's germline CDR1 is SGHDN and CDR2 FVKESK. The CDR3 length is 14 residues.

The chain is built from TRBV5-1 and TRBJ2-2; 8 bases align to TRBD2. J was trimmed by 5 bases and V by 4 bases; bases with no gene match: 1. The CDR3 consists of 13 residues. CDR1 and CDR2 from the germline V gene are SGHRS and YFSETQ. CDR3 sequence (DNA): TGCGCCAGCAGCGCGGGAGGAACCGGGGAGCTGTTTTTT. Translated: CASSAGGTGELFF. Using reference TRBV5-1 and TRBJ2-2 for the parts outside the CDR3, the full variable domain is KAGVTQTPRYLIKTRGQQVTLSCSPISGHRSVSWYQQTPGQGLQFLFEYFSETQRNKGNFPGRFSGRQFSNSRSEMNVSTLELGDSALYLCASSAGGTGELFFGEGSRLTVL.

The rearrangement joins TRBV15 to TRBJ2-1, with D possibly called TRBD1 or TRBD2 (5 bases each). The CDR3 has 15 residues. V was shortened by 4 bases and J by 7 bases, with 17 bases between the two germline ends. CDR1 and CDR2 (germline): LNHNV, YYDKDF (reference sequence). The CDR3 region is CATSTWDLSGNEQFF. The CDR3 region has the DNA TGTGCCACCAGCACCTGGGACCTTTCGGGGAATGAGCAGTTCTTC. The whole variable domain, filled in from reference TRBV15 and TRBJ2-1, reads DAMVIQNPRYQVTQFGKPVTLSCSQTLNHNVMYWYQQKSSQAPKLLFHYYDKDFNNEADTPDNFQSRRPNTSFCFLDIRSPGLGDTAMYLCATSTWDLSGNEQFFGPGTRLTVL.

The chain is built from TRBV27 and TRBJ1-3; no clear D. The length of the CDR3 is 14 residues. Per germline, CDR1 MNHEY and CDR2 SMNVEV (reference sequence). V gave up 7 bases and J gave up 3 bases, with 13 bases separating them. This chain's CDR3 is CASKGSFRGNTIYF. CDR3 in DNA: TGTGCCAGCAAGGGAAGTTTTCGTGGAAACACCATATATTTT.

The CDR3 loop is CASISGVNSYEQYF. In DNA form, the CDR3 reads TGTGCCAGCATCTCAGGGGTTAACTCCTACGAGCAGTACTTC. V gene TRBV6-5 combines with J gene TRBJ2-7, with D tentatively TRBD1 (6 bases). Deletions cut 7 bases from V and 0 bases from J, with 13 bases between. Germline values: CDR1 MNHEY, CDR2 SVGAGI. This CDR3 is 14 amino acids long.

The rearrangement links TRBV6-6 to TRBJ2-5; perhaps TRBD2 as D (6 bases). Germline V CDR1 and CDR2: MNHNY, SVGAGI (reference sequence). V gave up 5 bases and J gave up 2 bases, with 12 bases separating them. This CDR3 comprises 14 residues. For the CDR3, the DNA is TGTGCCAGCAGTCCCCTCCGGGGGCAAGAGACCCAGTACTTC. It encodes CASSPLRGQETQYF.